This TCR beta chain was sequenced for a study of blood T cell repertoires in COVID-19. Turning to the study itself: The origin of the acute and convalescent COVID-19 samples was the United States, Italy and Spain. From T cells, B-cell-depleted T cells, or PBMCs came the material, which was cDNA or gDNA.

The CDR3 runs 12 residues. V gave up 2 bases and J gave up 8 bases, with 12 bases separating them. Per germline, CDR1 GTSNPN and CDR2 SVGIG (reference sequence). In the authors' workflow: Counts of nucleated cells, estimated from reference gene primer amplification, were obtained. Only in-frame clones appear in the TCRdb table, and some are missing; sequencing was by immunoSEQ multiplex PCR. The DNA gave D and trimming, while V, J and clone size come from that table. The repertoire consists of around 230,000 clones, with 70% to 85% occurring once and the leading ten covering approximately 2.3%. The chain couples TRBV30 to TRBJ1-2; tentatively, D is TRBD1 (5 bases). This TCR derives from a man aged 35-49 years who had recovered from COVID-19. Sequencing was carried out using peripheral blood. The CDR3: CAWSWEGRGYTF. The CDR3 bases are TGTGCCTGGAGTTGGGAGGGGCGAGGCTACACCTTC. Full variable domain (outside the CDR3, taken from reference TRBV30 and TRBJ1-2): SQTIHQWPATLVQPVGSPLSLECTVEGTSNPNLYWYRQAAGRGLQLLFYSVGIGQISSEVPQNLSASRPQDRQFILSSKKLLLSDSGFYLCAWSWEGRGYTFGSGTRLTVV.